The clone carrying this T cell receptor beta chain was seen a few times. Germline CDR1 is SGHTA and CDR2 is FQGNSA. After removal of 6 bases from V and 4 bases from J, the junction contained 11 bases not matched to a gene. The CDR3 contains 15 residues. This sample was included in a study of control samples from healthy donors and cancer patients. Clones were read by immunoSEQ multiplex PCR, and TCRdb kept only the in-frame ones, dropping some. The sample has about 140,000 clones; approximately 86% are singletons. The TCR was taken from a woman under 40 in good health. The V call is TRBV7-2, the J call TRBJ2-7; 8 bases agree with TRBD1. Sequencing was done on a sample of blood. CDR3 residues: CASRLSQGVGYEQYF. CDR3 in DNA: TGTGCCAGCAGGTTATCACAGGGGGTGGGGTACGAGCAGTACTTC.